This T cell receptor (beta chain) was sequenced during a study of Tregs in tolerant kidney transplant recipients. The germline gives CDR1 GTSNPN, CDR2 SVGIG (reference sequence). The length of the CDR3 is 13 residues. The V end lost 5 bases, the J end lost 4 bases, and 12 bases lay between the germline ends. This clone was detected once. The repertoire was sequenced with immunoSEQ multiplex PCR; TCRdb's copy has only in-frame clones and lacks some. Seen here are 200,000 to 300,000 clones, around 81% observed once, and the top ten hold over 0.5%. The source is a human donor in good health. The chain combines TRBV30 with TRBJ1-5, with unresolved D. Sample: CD4+ T cells from blood. As DNA, the CDR3 is TGTGCCTGGGCGAAGGGTCCTAATCAGCCCCAGCATTTT. Protein sequence: CAWAKGPNQPQHF.